This TCR beta chain stems from a study of CD8 T cells in ankylosing spondylitis (dated by TCRdb to about 2017). Looking at the study overall: To find TCR variants linked to disease, the study profiled T cell receptor beta repertoires in ankylosing spondylitis patients and healthy donors. In total, the full study cohort was made up of roughly 110 healthy donors and 25 ankylosing spondylitis patients. Peripheral blood was sampled, and synovial fluid was additionally collected from ankylosing spondylitis patients.

Broader findings and caveats from the paper: A CD8+ phenotype was shown by the disease-linked clones, which were found at relatively low frequencies in peripheral blood. According to the report, matched synovial fluid samples from ankylosing spondylitis patients were significantly enriched for the disease-linked clones. A TCR beta motif of several highly homologous amino acid variants appeared characteristic of blood from ankylosing spondylitis patients. Some motif variants had previously been reported in the synovial fluid and blood of reactive arthritis patients, which suggests shared mechanisms of disease initiation.

The listed sequencing device is Illumina HiSeq 2500. Quantitative 5'-RACE with molecular barcodes was used to prepare TCR beta libraries. Turning to the authors' computational methods: A new computational method, built on a probabilistic model of VDJ rearrangement, was used to identify disease-linked TCR variants. TCRdb applied fastp at Q25 and MiXCR to the public reads, then kept only in-frame beta chains. Duplicate CDR3 protein sequences are folded into a single record with the most common DNA and genes. It is TCRdb's table, rather than the study itself, that gives the V and J calls and clone size. A total of 750,000 to 850,000 distinct CDR3 sequences appear in this sample, approximately 12% of them only once. 0.45% to 0.6% of the sample is taken by the ten largest. Taken from cysteine to phenylalanine, the CDR3 has 16 residues. The read is trimmed to its CDR3 DNA, 48 bases read in frame from base 1. From the germline V gene, CDR1 is SGHTA and CDR2 is FQGNSA. V has 4 bases trimmed and J has 4 bases trimmed; junction bases matching no gene number 11.

With respect to this clonotype: Its recognized antigen is unknown. No qualities accompany the bases; no much larger clone lies one base away.

This TCR derives from a male donor with ankylosing spondylitis. The chain is encoded by TRBV7-2 joined to TRBJ2-3; 7 of the junction bases match TRBD2. Sequenced sample: blood, either unsorted or a sorted T cell fraction (not recorded which). At the DNA level, the sequence is TGTGCCAGCAGCTCGCGACTAGCCCAAAGCGCAGATACGCAGTATTTT. Its coded protein is CASSSRLAQSADTQYF.